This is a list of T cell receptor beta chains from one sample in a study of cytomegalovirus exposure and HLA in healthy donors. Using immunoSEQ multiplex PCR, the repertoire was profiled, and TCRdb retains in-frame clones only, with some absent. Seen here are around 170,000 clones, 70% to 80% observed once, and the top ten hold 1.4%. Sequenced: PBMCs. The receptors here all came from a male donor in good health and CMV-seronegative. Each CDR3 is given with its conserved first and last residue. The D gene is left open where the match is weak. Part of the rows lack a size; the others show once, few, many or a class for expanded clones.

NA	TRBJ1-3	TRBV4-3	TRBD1	TGCGCCAGCAGCCAAGAGGACAGGGGTCCAGGAAACACCATATATTTT	CASSQEDRGPGNTIYF
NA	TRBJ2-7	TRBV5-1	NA	TGCGCCAGCAGCTCCGGGCAGGGGGGATACTACGAGCAGTACTTC	CASSSGQGGYYEQYF
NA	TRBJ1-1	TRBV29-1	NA	TGCAGCGCACTAGTTAGGGGGAAAATTGAAGCTTTCTTT	CSALVRGKIEAFF
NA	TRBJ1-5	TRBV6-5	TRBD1	TGTGCCAGCAGGGCACAGGGGGCCCGGGGTCAGCCCCAGCATTTT	CASRAQGARGQPQHF
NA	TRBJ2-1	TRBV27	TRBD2	TGTGCCAGCAGCCCGGGACTAGCGGGGGTTGAGCAGTTCTTC	CASSPGLAGVEQFF
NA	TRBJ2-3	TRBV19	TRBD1	TGTGCCAGTAGCCCAGGGGGCCGGCGGACAGATACGCAGTATTTT	CASSPGGRRTDTQYF
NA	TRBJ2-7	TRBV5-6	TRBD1	TGTGCCAGCAGCCCAGGGGGATTTTACGAGCAGTACTTC	CASSPGGFYEQYF
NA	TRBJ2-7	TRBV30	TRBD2	TGTGCCTGGAGGGGACTAGCGGCATCCTACGAGCAGTACTTC	CAWRGLAASYEQYF
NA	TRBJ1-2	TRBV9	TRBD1	TGTGCCAGCAGCCCCCAGACAGGGAAAGCCTATGGCTACACCTTC	CASSPQTGKAYGYTF
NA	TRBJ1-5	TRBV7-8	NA	TGTGCCAGCAGCTTAGTTACCAGTAAGAACAATCAGCCCCAGCATTTT	CASSLVTSKNNQPQHF
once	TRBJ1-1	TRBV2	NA	TGTGCCAGCAGTTTACAGGGATTGAACACTGAAGCTTTCTTT	CASSLQGLNTEAFF
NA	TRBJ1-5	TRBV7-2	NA	TGTGCCAGCAGCTCTCGCAGGGATCAGCCCCAGCATTTT	CASSSRRDQPQHF
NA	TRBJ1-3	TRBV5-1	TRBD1	TGCGCCAGCAGCAAAACCGGGACAGGGGCTGGAAACACCATATATTTT	CASSKTGTGAGNTIYF
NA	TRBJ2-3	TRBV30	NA	TGTGCCCGATCTAGCGATCGTGATACGCAGTATTTT	CARSSDRDTQYF
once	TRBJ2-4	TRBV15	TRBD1	TGTGCCACCAGCAGAGATGGACAGGACATTCAGTACTTC	CATSRDGQDIQYF
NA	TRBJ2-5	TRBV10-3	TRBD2	TGTGCCATCAGTGAGACTAGCGGGAAAGAGACCCAGTACTTC	CAISETSGKETQYF
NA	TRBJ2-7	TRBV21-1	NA	TGTGCCAGCAGCAAAGTCGGGACTAGCGGGGACGAGCAGTACTTC	CASSKVGTSGDEQYF
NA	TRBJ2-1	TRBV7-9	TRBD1	TGTGCCAGCAGCTTAGAGGGACAGGGGCGGGAGCAGTTCTTC	CASSLEGQGREQFF
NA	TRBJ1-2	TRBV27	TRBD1	TGTGCCAGCAGTTCCAGGGGGCATTACTATGGCTACACCTTC	CASSSRGHYYGYTF
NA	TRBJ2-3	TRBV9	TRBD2	TGTGCCAGCAGCGTAGAGGCGGGGGACACAGATACGCAGTATTTT	CASSVEAGDTDTQYF
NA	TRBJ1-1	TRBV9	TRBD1	TGTGCCAGCAGCCCCAGAACAGGGGGCGTTAGTACTACTGAAGCTTTCTTT	CASSPRTGGVSTTEAFF
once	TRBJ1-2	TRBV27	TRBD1	TGTGCCAGCAGCCTGGGACAGGGAAACTATGGCTACACCTTC	CASSLGQGNYGYTF
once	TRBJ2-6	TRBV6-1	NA	TGTGCCAGCAGTGAAGGGACTTCTGGGGCCAACGTCCTGACTTTC	CASSEGTSGANVLTF
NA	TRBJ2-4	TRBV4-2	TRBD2	TGTGCCAGCAGCCAAGAATACGGGACTAGCGGGATTGGTGCCAAAAACATTCAGTACTTC	CASSQEYGTSGIGAKNIQYF
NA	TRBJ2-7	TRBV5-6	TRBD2	TGTGCCAGCAGTTTTAGCGGGAGGGCCTCATACGAGCAGTACTTC	CASSFSGRASYEQYF
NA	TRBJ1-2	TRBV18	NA	TGTGCCAGCTCGCGCGGGACTGCTTCTCAAGGCTACACCTTC	CASSRGTASQGYTF
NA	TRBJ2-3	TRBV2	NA	TGTGCCAGCAGTGCGGGCGGGCGCACAGATACGCAGTATTTT	CASSAGGRTDTQYF